These 14 T cell receptor beta chains were sequenced from one sample in a study of T cell responses to AZD1222 COVID-19 vaccine. Assay: immunoSEQ multiplex PCR; the TCRdb copy retains only in-frame clones and omits some. The sample has about 93,000 clones, nearly 90% seen once. The sample was peripheral blood, taken on day 0 of MenACWY control vaccination. The receptors derive from an adult in good health.

J is TRBJ1-1 and V is TRBV5-1; TRBD1 matches at 10 bases. Unmatched junction bases numbered 4, after V lost 3 bases and J lost 5 bases. The CDR3 contains 14 residues. Per germline, CDR1 SGHRS and CDR2 YFSETQ. The chain's CDR3 is CASSSPDRGTEAFF. The CDR3 bases are TGCGCCAGCAGCTCCCCGGACAGGGGGACTGAAGCTTTCTTT.

The V gene is TRBV7-2, the J gene TRBJ1-2; D perhaps matches TRBD1 (6 bases). Germline CDR1 SGHTA, CDR2 FQGNSA. The V and J ends lost 1 base and 3 bases respectively, with 15 bases between them. There are 16 residues in the CDR3. The CDR3 region is CASSLGRGGRDYGYTF. DNA for the CDR3: TGTGCCAGCAGCTTAGGTCGAGGGGGGCGCGACTATGGCTACACCTTC. Filled out from reference TRBV7-2 and TRBJ1-2, the complete variable domain reads GAGVSQSPSNKVTEKGKDVELRCDPISGHTALYWYRQSLGQGLEFLIYFQGNSAPDKSGLPSDRFSAERTGGSVSTLTIQRTQQEDSAVYLCASSLGRGGRDYGYTFGSGTRLTVV.

The V and J genes are TRBV11-3 and TRBJ1-4; TRBD1 is a possible D gene (5 bases). Per the germline V gene, CDR1 is SGHNT and CDR2 is YENEEA. This CDR3 has 13 amino acids. With 3 bases removed from V and 10 bases from J, the gap between germline ends came to 12 bases. CDR3 bases: TGTGCCAGCAGCTTGGGGCAGGACGGAAAACTGTTTTTT. It encodes CASSLGQDGKLFF.

The gene calls are TRBV9 and TRBJ2-2; 11 bases are shared with TRBD1. CDR3 length: 17 residues. The germline gives CDR1 SGDLS, CDR2 YYNGEE. With V trimmed by 0 bases and J by 4 bases, 5 bases remained unmatched. This chain's CDR3 is CASSVGPGTGGTGELFF. In DNA form, the CDR3 reads TGTGCCAGCAGCGTAGGACCCGGGACAGGGGGCACCGGGGAGCTGTTTTTT.

The chain has TRBV12-3 or TRBV12-4 and TRBJ2-2; D call uncertain. The CDR3 is 12 residues long. The V end was cut by 6 bases, the J end by 6 bases, with 8 bases between. The CDR3 here is CASRFVAGELFF. Written as DNA, the CDR3 is TGTGCCAGCAGATTCGTGGCCGGGGAGCTGTTTTTT.

J is TRBJ1-6 and V is TRBV7-9; TRBD1 agrees at 8 bases. Trimming removed 7 bases from V and 2 bases from J; junction bases left unmatched: 7. The CDR3 is 16 residues long. Germline lookup yields CDR1 SEHNR and CDR2 FQNEAQ (reference sequence). The DNA of the CDR3 is TGTGCCAGCACCAGGGGGCGGGCCGCCTATAATTCACCCCTCCACTTT. This codes for CASTRGRAAYNSPLHF.

This chain uses TRBV7-8 with TRBJ2-1; 14 bases match TRBD2. J lost 8 bases, V lost 5 bases, and 14 bases had no gene match. This CDR3 comprises 18 residues. Germline assignment: CDR1 SGHVS and CDR2 FQNEAQ. This chain's CDR3 is CASSPLTSGGANFYEQFF. The CDR3 DNA reads TGTGCCAGCAGCCCTTTGACTAGCGGGGGGGCCAATTTCTATGAGCAGTTCTTC.

This rearrangement joins TRBV3-1 (or the pseudogene TRBV3-2) to TRBJ2-5; TRBD2 agrees at 8 bases. Germline V gene lookup returns CDR1 LGHDT and CDR2 YNNKEL (reference sequence). The CDR3 sequence is 18 residues long. The trim removed 0 bases at V and 1 base at J, leaving 10 bases unmatched. CDR3 in amino acids: CASSQEYAGGRIQETQYF. CDR3 sequence (DNA): TGTGCCAGCAGCCAAGAGTATGCGGGGGGCAGAATCCAAGAGACCCAGTACTTC.

The chain combines TRBV7-9 with TRBJ1-5; TRBD1 is a possible D gene (6 bases). Germline CDR1 reads SEHNR; CDR2 reads FQNEAQ (reference sequence). Trimming stripped 6 bases from V and 9 bases from J, with 12 bases between. This CDR3 region has 12 residues. The CDR3 here is CASSLETGPQHF. The CDR3 DNA is TGTGCCAGCAGTCTGGAGACAGGGCCCCAGCATTTT.

The J gene is TRBJ1-5, the V gene TRBV19, with D perhaps TRBD1 (5 bases). Trimming removed 1 base at V and 2 bases at J, with 12 bases between. Looked up from germline, CDR1 is LNHDA and CDR2 is SQIVND (reference sequence). CDR3 length: 16 residues. The CDR3 bases are TGTGCCAGTAGTATAGCCCCGGGGACGCGCAATCAGCCCCAGCATTTT. Translated, it gives CASSIAPGTRNQPQHF.

This chain links TRBV28 with TRBJ2-7; TRBD1 aligns across 11 bases. This CDR3 is 15 amino acids long. CDR1 and CDR2 (germline): MDHEN, SYDVKM. With 5 bases clipped from V and 6 bases from J, the junction kept 9 bases outside the gene matches. The CDR3 sequence: CASSPPPGTGGEQYF. CDR3 in DNA: TGTGCCAGCAGTCCCCCCCCCGGGACAGGGGGCGAGCAGTACTTC.

The chain joins TRBV30 to TRBJ2-1; TRBD2 matches 9 bases. CDR1 and CDR2 (germline): GTSNPN, SVGIG (reference sequence). The CDR3 is 14 residues long. The J segment lost 4 bases and the V segment lost 4 bases, leaving 5 bases of the junction unmatched. This chain's CDR3 is CAWTPTSGYNEQFF. As DNA, the CDR3 is TGTGCCTGGACCCCGACTAGCGGATACAATGAGCAGTTCTTC.

The gene calls are TRBV3-1 (or the pseudogene TRBV3-2) and TRBJ2-1; D not certain. Trimming stripped 0 bases from V and 0 bases from J, with 9 bases between. Looked up from germline, CDR1 is LGHDT and CDR2 is YNNKEL (reference sequence). The CDR3 has 16 amino acids. The CDR3 is CASSQDSLNSYNEQFF. CDR3 in DNA: TGTGCCAGCAGCCAAGATAGCTTGAACTCCTACAATGAGCAGTTCTTC.

The chain couples TRBV7-2 to TRBJ2-2; D might be TRBD1 (6 bases). Germline assignment: CDR1 SGHTA and CDR2 FQGNSA. Trimming cost V 6 bases and J 2 bases, with 7 bases left between them. This CDR3 contains 13 residues. CDR3 amino acids: CASRGANTGELFF. The CDR3 DNA reads TGTGCCAGCAGGGGGGCAAACACCGGGGAGCTGTTTTTT.